The 25 T cell receptor beta chains in this list originate from one sample, sequenced in a study of blood T cell repertoires in COVID-19. The repertoire was sequenced with immunoSEQ multiplex PCR; TCRdb's copy has only in-frame clones and lacks some. The sample has under 150,000 clones, more than 80% seen once; the top ten hold approximately 4%. What was sequenced was peripheral blood. The receptors derive from a human donor in a cohort sampled during active COVID-19.

The rearrangement uses TRBV18 and TRBJ2-1, with D uncertain. There are 15 residues in the CDR3. CDR1 and CDR2 from the germline V gene are KGHSH and LQKENI. V lost 2 bases, J lost 4 bases, and 12 bases lay in between. The chain's CDR3 is CASSPYSPAYNEQFF. As DNA, the CDR3 is TGTGCCAGCTCACCATATAGCCCAGCTTACAATGAGCAGTTCTTC.

The J gene is TRBJ1-1, the V gene TRBV11-2; no firm D call. CDR3 length equals 13 residues. Between the trimmed V and J ends, which lost 5 bases and 3 bases, there was a span of 10 bases. Germline values: CDR1 SGHAT, CDR2 FQNNGV. As DNA, the CDR3 is TGTGCCAGCAGCCTACCGAGCTACACTGAAGCTTTCTTT. Protein: CASSLPSYTEAFF.

This clone was recorded only once. This sequence joins TRBV6-2 or TRBV6-3 and TRBJ1-5; no clear D gene. V shed 6 bases and J shed 11 bases, with 11 bases lying between them. Germline V gives CDR1 MNHEY, CDR2 SVGEGT. The CDR3 has 11 residues. CDR3 DNA: TGTGCCAGCAGCCGAGAAAAAGCCCAGCATTTT. Its translation: CASSREKAQHF.

The chain carries TRBV20-1 and TRBJ2-3; 8 bases line up with TRBD2. Germline V lookup: CDR1 DFQATT, CDR2 SNEGSKA (reference sequence). Trimming cost V 2 bases and J 8 bases; bases outside gene matches: 0. This CDR3 region has 11 residues. The CDR3, as DNA: TGCAGTGCTAGACGGGGGGGTACGCAGTATTTT. It codes for CSARRGGTQYF.

This rearrangement joins TRBV30 to TRBJ1-4, with TRBD1 identical over 7 bases. Germline lookup yields CDR1 GTSNPN and CDR2 SVGIG (reference sequence). V lost 5 bases and J lost 4; bases outside the gene matches: 1. The CDR3 is 12 amino acids. In DNA form, the CDR3 reads TGTGCCTGGGACAGGGATAATGAAAAACTGTTTTTT. It encodes CAWDRDNEKLFF.

This clone was counted a few times. The CDR3: CASSLWDTDTGELFF. In DNA, the CDR3 is TGTGCCAGCAGCTTGTGGGACACGGACACCGGGGAGCTGTTTTTT. The chain joins TRBV5-5 to TRBJ2-2, with D perhaps TRBD1 (6 bases). The V end lost 1 base, the J end lost 3 bases, and 10 bases lay between the germline ends. The germline V gene has CDR1 SGHKS and CDR2 YYEKEE (reference sequence). This CDR3 spans 15 amino acids.

V usage is TRBV3-1 (or the pseudogene TRBV3-2) and J usage is TRBJ1-1; the D is unclear. Trimming cost V 0 bases and J 1 base, with 6 bases left between them. Germline V gives CDR1 LGHDT, CDR2 YNNKEL (reference sequence). The CDR3 totals 14 residues. The CDR3: CASSQEGPNTEAFF. For the CDR3, the DNA is TGTGCCAGCAGCCAAGAGGGCCCGAACACTGAAGCTTTCTTT.

This chain uses TRBV18 with TRBJ2-3; D is possibly TRBD1 (6 bases). Trimming cost V 0 bases and J 5 bases, with 15 bases left between them. Germline lookup yields CDR1 KGHSH and CDR2 LQKENI. The CDR3 is 16 residues long. The CDR3 DNA is TGTGCCAGCTCACCACCAACCGGACAGAGGGGAGATACGCAGTATTTT. Translated, it gives CASSPPTGQRGDTQYF. The variable domain in full, with the rest retrieved from reference TRBV18 and TRBJ2-3, is NAGVMQNPRHLVRRRGQEARLRCSPMKGHSHVYWYRQLPEEGLKFMVYLQKENIIDESGMPKERFSAEFPKEGPSILRIQQVVRGDSAAYFCASSPPTGQRGDTQYFGPGTRLTVL.

The V gene is TRBV6-5, the J gene TRBJ1-1, with unresolved D. The CDR3 loop spans 14 amino acids. Germline V gene sequence: CDR1 MNHEY, CDR2 SVGAGI. Trimming took 9 bases from V and 7 from J, leaving 21 bases between them. Written as DNA, the CDR3 is TGTGCCAGATGGAGAGGGATGTTGTCTGGTGAAGCTTTCTTT. Amino acid sequence: CARWRGMLSGEAFF.

This clone has a single count. The chain joins TRBV13 to TRBJ2-6; the D gene is possibly TRBD2 (5 bases). The germline CDR1 and CDR2 sequences are PRHDT and FYEKMQ (reference sequence). CDR3 length equals 17 residues. V gave up 2 bases and J gave up 3 bases, with 14 bases separating them. CDR3 amino acids: CASSLKLPGVGANVLTF. The CDR3 DNA reads as TGTGCCAGCAGCTTAAAGCTTCCCGGGGTTGGGGCCAACGTCCTGACTTTC.

V and J are TRBV29-1 and TRBJ2-5, with D perhaps matching TRBD2 (6 bases). This CDR3 comprises 15 residues. The V end lost 0 bases, the J end lost 0 bases, and 11 bases lay between the germline ends. CDR1 is SQVTM, CDR2 ANQGSEA, per germline. The CDR3 nucleotides read TGCAGCGTTGAAGATCTAGCGCGGTACCAAGAGACCCAGTACTTC. This gives the protein CSVEDLARYQETQYF.

The CDR3 here is CASSRSGPDTQYF. CDR3 DNA sequence: TGTGCCAGCAGCCGGAGCGGACCAGATACGCAGTATTTT. The chain carries TRBV11-2 and TRBJ2-3, with D possibly being TRBD2 (5 bases). This CDR3 spans 13 amino acids. Germline assignment: CDR1 SGHAT and CDR2 FQNNGV. Trimming took off 5 bases at V and 4 bases at J, with 10 bases between the two ends.

This clone was picked up a small number of times. The CDR3 sequence is CASSLGSTGAFF. CDR3 DNA: TGCGCCAGCAGCTTGGGGTCTACGGGGGCTTTCTTT. V usage is TRBV5-1 and J usage is TRBJ1-1; D uncertain. Between the trimmed V and J ends, which lost 0 bases and 11 bases, there was a span of 11 bases. Germline V gene sequence: CDR1 SGHRS, CDR2 YFSETQ. This CDR3 contains 12 residues.

The gene calls are TRBV15 and TRBJ1-1, with D maybe TRBD1 (5 bases). Trimming left V 6 bases short and J 4 bases short, with 18 bases between. The CDR3 has 15 amino acids. Germline CDR1 LNHNV, CDR2 YYDKDF (reference sequence). CDR3 residues: CATRDAVTASTEAFF. DNA for the CDR3: TGTGCCACCAGGGATGCAGTGACAGCGAGCACTGAAGCTTTCTTT. The complete variable domain, with remaining parts taken from reference TRBV15 and TRBJ1-1, reads DAMVIQNPRYQVTQFGKPVTLSCSQTLNHNVMYWYQQKSSQAPKLLFHYYDKDFNNEADTPDNFQSRRPNTSFCFLDIRSPGLGDTAMYLCATRDAVTASTEAFFGQGTRLTVV.

J is TRBJ2-7 and V is TRBV6-2 or TRBV6-3, with 8 bases lining up with TRBD1. CDR1 is MNHEY and CDR2 is SVGEGT in the germline V gene. Unmatched junction bases numbered 9, after V lost 6 bases and J lost 2 bases. The CDR3 is 15 residues long. The CDR3 sequence is CASSQDRGRAYEQYV. Here the CDR3 DNA reads TGTGCCAGCAGCCAAGACAGGGGAAGGGCCTACGAGCAGTACGTC.

The chain has TRBV9 and TRBJ1-5; the D is unclear. CDR1 and CDR2 (germline): SGDLS, YYNGEE. Trimming pared 7 bases from V and 4 bases from J, leaving 12 bases between. The CDR3 sequence is 13 residues long. Here the CDR3 DNA reads TGTGCCAGCCTGGGAGGAGATAATCAGCCCCAGCATTTT. Translation gives CASLGGDNQPQHF.

This chain links TRBV4-3 with TRBJ1-4; unclear D gene. V was shortened by 0 bases and J by 4 bases, with 9 bases between the two germline ends. The CDR3 runs 15 residues. Germline assignment: CDR1 LGHNA and CDR2 YSLEER. The CDR3 DNA reads as TGCGCCAGCAGCCAAGATTCCGGGGTTAATGAAAAACTGTTTTTT. Translated, it gives CASSQDSGVNEKLFF.

Turning to this clone: A junction end diverges from the germline sequence, so it may reflect a read error. V gene TRBV19 combines with J gene TRBJ1-3, with D possibly TRBD1 on 6 matching bases. Germline lookup yields CDR1 LNHDA and CDR2 SQIVND (reference sequence). The CDR3 runs 12 residues. The CDR3 coding sequence is TGTGCCAGTAGTAACCTACAGGGTGGGACCGATTTT. Residues: CASSNLQGGTDF.

The CDR3, as DNA: TGCGCCAGCAGCCAAGACTGGGGCGAGTTCTCTGGAAACACCATATATTTT. As protein: CASSQDWGEFSGNTIYF. This chain links TRBV4-3 with TRBJ1-3, with D perhaps TRBD1 (5 bases). The V and J ends lost 0 bases and 0 bases respectively, with 12 bases between them. CDR3 length: 17 amino acids. Germline V lookup: CDR1 LGHNA, CDR2 YSLEER.

V is TRBV10-1 and J is TRBJ2-2; 11 bases match TRBD2. The J segment lost 2 bases and the V segment lost 4 bases, leaving 6 bases of the junction unmatched. Germline V gene data show CDR1 as WNHNN and CDR2 as SYGVQD (reference sequence). This CDR3 comprises 17 residues. DNA for the CDR3: TGCGCCAGCAGTGCTCCTGGACTAGCGGGTAACACCGGGGAGCTGTTTTTT. Translating gives CASSAPGLAGNTGELFF.

CDR3 protein: CASSRSQGNTEAFF. The CDR3 DNA follows: TGCGCCAGCAGCCGATCCCAGGGAAACACTGAAGCTTTCTTT. This rearrangement joins TRBV5-1 to TRBJ1-1, with D tentatively TRBD1 (5 bases). This CDR3 contains 14 residues. In germline, CDR1 is SGHRS, CDR2 YFSETQ. V lost 4 bases to trimming and J lost 2 bases, with 12 bases between them.

The V call is TRBV28, the J call TRBJ1-5, with D uncertain. V was pared by 1 base and J by 3 bases, with 10 bases between. There are 15 residues in the CDR3. Germline lookup yields CDR1 MDHEN and CDR2 SYDVKM. CDR3 DNA sequence: TGTGCCAGCAGTTTATTGTCCGGGGACAATCAGCCCCAGCATTTT. Its translation: CASSLLSGDNQPQHF. Combining the CDR3 with reference TRBV28 and TRBJ1-5 gives the whole variable domain DVKVTQSSRYLVKRTGEKVFLECVQDMDHENMFWYRQDPGLGLRLIYFSYDVKMKEKGDIPEGYSVSREKKERFSLILESASTNQTSMYLCASSLLSGDNQPQHFGDGTRLSIL.

V gene TRBV18 combines with J gene TRBJ2-3, with 7 bases identical to TRBD1. The CDR3 is 15 amino acids. J lost 4 bases, V lost 6 bases, and 10 bases had no gene match. Germline V gene lookup returns CDR1 KGHSH and CDR2 LQKENI. The CDR3 here is CASSPTTGKADTQYF. The CDR3 bases are TGTGCCAGCTCCCCAACGACAGGGAAGGCAGATACGCAGTATTTT.

The chain is built from TRBV28 and TRBJ1-3; D remains unclear. V dropped 6 bases and J dropped 0 bases, with 12 bases sitting between them. Germline-derived CDR1 and CDR2 are MDHEN and SYDVKM. This CDR3 region has 15 residues. This CDR3 is CASSLRVSSGNTIYF. The CDR3 DNA reads TGTGCCAGCAGCCTGCGGGTGAGCTCTGGAAACACCATATATTTT. The full variable domain, with the rest looked up from reference TRBV28 and TRBJ1-3, is DVKVTQSSRYLVKRTGEKVFLECVQDMDHENMFWYRQDPGLGLRLIYFSYDVKMKEKGDIPEGYSVSREKKERFSLILESASTNQTSMYLCASSLRVSSGNTIYFGEGSWLTVV.

The gene calls are TRBV5-8 and TRBJ2-2, with D perhaps TRBD2 (5 bases). Germline V CDR1 and CDR2: SGHTS, YDEGEE. The CDR3 consists of 14 residues. V lost 6 bases and J lost 5, with 14 bases in between. The CDR3 bases are TGTGCCAGCACCCAGCTTCGGGGAACCGGGGAGCTGTTTTTT. The encoded protein is CASTQLRGTGELFF. The full variable domain, completed using reference TRBV5-8 and TRBJ2-2, is EAGVTQSPTHLIKTRGQQATLRCSPISGHTSVYWYQQALGLGLQFLLWYDEGEERNRGNFPPRFSGRQFPNYSSELNVNALELEDSALYLCASTQLRGTGELFFGEGSRLTVL.